A selection of T cell receptor beta chains follows, all from one sample in a study of T-cell reconstitution after alpha-beta-depleted transplantation in children. Via MiXCR, TCRdb re-called the PCR reads, giving one row per CDR3 protein. The table records about 610,000 distinct CDR3 sequences, roughly a tenth of them present only once. Sequencing was performed on PBMCs from the stem cell graft donor, taken from the stem cell graft. Receptor source: a human donor who donated a stem cell graft to a child with acute myeloid leukemia. CDR3s include the opening cysteine and the closing phenylalanine or tryptophan. The order of the fields is V gene, D gene, clone size, J gene, CDR3 DNA, CDR3 protein. A D gene is named only where the DNA matches it firmly. The size entry is marked missing in some rows and otherwise reads once, few, many or a size class.

V: TRBV11-3; D: NA; size: many; J: TRBJ2-1; DNA: TGTGCCAGCAGCCACGTCGAGGGTGAGCAGTTCTTC; CDR3: CASSHVEGEQFF
V: TRBV7-9; D: TRBD1; size: few; J: TRBJ2-7; DNA: TGTGCCAGCAGCGCGCAGACAGGGGGCCTCTACGAGCAGTACTTC; CDR3: CASSAQTGGLYEQYF
V: TRBV9; D: NA; size: few; J: TRBJ2-3; DNA: TGTGCCAGCAGCGTAGCTTCCAGGACAGATACGCAGTATTTT; CDR3: CASSVASRTDTQYF
V: TRBV6-1; D: NA; size: many; J: TRBJ2-1; DNA: TGTGCCAGCAGTGAAGCGGGACTGGGCTCATCCAATGAGCAGTTCTTC; CDR3: CASSEAGLGSSNEQFF
V: TRBV9; D: TRBD2; size: NA; J: TRBJ2-1; DNA: TGTGCCAGCAGCCGAACTAGCGGGGTTAACAATGAGCAGTTCTTC; CDR3: CASSRTSGVNNEQFF
V: TRBV20-1; D: NA; size: few; J: TRBJ1-1; DNA: TGCAGTGCTAGAGAGCAGGGAAGAAGCACTGAAGCTTTCTTT; CDR3: CSAREQGRSTEAFF
V: TRBV20-1; D: NA; size: many; J: TRBJ2-7; DNA: TGCAGTGCTAGTCCCCCTACTTACGGGAATTCCTACGAGCAGTACTTC; CDR3: CSASPPTYGNSYEQYF
V: TRBV2; D: NA; size: NA; J: TRBJ1-6; DNA: TGTGCCAGCAGTGAAGCTATTGACAGGATAAATTCACCCCTCCACTTT; CDR3: CASSEAIDRINSPLHF
V: TRBV5-1; D: NA; size: many; J: TRBJ2-7; DNA: TGTGCCAGCAGCTTGGGACCACCCTCCTACGAGCAGTACTTC; CDR3: CASSLGPPSYEQYF
V: TRBV5-4; D: NA; size: many; J: TRBJ2-5; DNA: TGTGCCAGCAGCTTCGGGTGGGAGACCCAGTACTTC; CDR3: CASSFGWETQYF
V: TRBV5-1; D: TRBD2; size: few; J: TRBJ2-7; DNA: TGCGCCAGCGGTTTAGCGGGAGGAAGGCACGAGCAGTACTTC; CDR3: CASGLAGGRHEQYF
V: TRBV2; D: NA; size: many; J: TRBJ2-2; DNA: TGTGCCAGCAGTGTAGCGACGAACACCGGGGAGCTGTTTTTT; CDR3: CASSVATNTGELFF
V: TRBV12-3/TRBV12-4; D: NA; size: NA; J: TRBJ2-2; DNA: TGTGCCAGCAGTTTCGGTAGCGGAGCGAACACCGGGGAGCTGTTTTTT; CDR3: CASSFGSGANTGELFF
V: TRBV9; D: TRBD1; size: many; J: TRBJ1-3; DNA: TGTGCCAGCAGCGCAGGACAGGCCGTCTTTTCTGGAAACACCATATATTTT; CDR3: CASSAGQAVFSGNTIYF
V: TRBV30; D: TRBD2; size: NA; J: TRBJ2-7; DNA: TGTGCCTGGAGTGTAAAGGCTAGCGGGGGGGAGCAGTACTTC; CDR3: CAWSVKASGGEQYF
V: TRBV27; D: NA; size: many; J: TRBJ2-1; DNA: TGTGCCAGCAGACGGACAACCAGCTCCTACAATGAGCAGTTCTTC; CDR3: CASRRTTSSYNEQFF
V: TRBV15; D: NA; size: many; J: TRBJ1-5; DNA: TGTGCCACCAGCAGAGAGAAGGGGATTAATCAGCCCCAGCATTTT; CDR3: CATSREKGINQPQHF
V: TRBV10-3; D: TRBD1; size: NA; J: TRBJ2-1; DNA: TGTGCCATCAACCCGGACAGGGGAGGGTCCAATGAGCAGTTCTTC; CDR3: CAINPDRGGSNEQFF
V: TRBV12-3/TRBV12-4; D: TRBD2; size: once; J: TRBJ2-7; DNA: TGTGCCAGCAGTTTCCCTGGACTAGCGGGAAAGCTGTACTTC; CDR3: CASSFPGLAGKLYF
V: TRBV20-1; D: NA; size: many; J: TRBJ1-5; DNA: TGCAGTGCTACAGCCCAGCGGGGATTTAATCAGCCCCAGCATTTT; CDR3: CSATAQRGFNQPQHF
V: TRBV2; D: NA; size: NA; J: TRBJ2-6; DNA: TGTGCCAGCAGTGATGCCTCTCCGAGGGCTGGGGCCAACGTCCTGACTTTC; CDR3: CASSDASPRAGANVLTF
V: TRBV5-1; D: TRBD2; size: few; J: TRBJ2-1; DNA: TGCGCCAGCAGCGAGCACCCGACTAGCGGGATAGGGGATGAGCAGTTCTTC; CDR3: CASSEHPTSGIGDEQFF
V: TRBV5-5; D: TRBD2; size: NA; J: TRBJ2-7; DNA: TGTGCCAGCAGCTTCGCGGGAGTGTACTACGAGCAGTACTTC; CDR3: CASSFAGVYYEQYF
V: TRBV20-1; D: TRBD2; size: many; J: TRBJ2-2; DNA: TGCAGTGCTAGACAGGCTAGCGGGAGGAGGGACACCGGGGAGCTGTTTTTT; CDR3: CSARQASGRRDTGELFF
V: TRBV5-1; D: NA; size: NA; J: TRBJ1-4; DNA: TGCGCCAGCAGCTTGGCCGGGGTGGTTGGAGAAAAACTGTTTTTT; CDR3: CASSLAGVVGEKLFF
V: TRBV20-1; D: NA; size: few; J: TRBJ2-5; DNA: TGCAGTGCTGGGGAAACACGCAAAGAGACCCAGTACTTC; CDR3: CSAGETRKETQYF
V: TRBV6-2/TRBV6-3; D: NA; size: NA; J: TRBJ2-7; DNA: TGTGCCAGCAGCGTTTTAAGATCGGGAGAACGTAGGAAGTACTTC; CDR3: CASSVLRSGERRKYF
V: TRBV12-5; D: NA; size: few; J: TRBJ2-3; DNA: TGTGCTAGTGGTTTGGGGACGGGAGTAGCAGATACGCAGTATTTT; CDR3: CASGLGTGVADTQYF
V: TRBV10-3; D: NA; size: few; J: TRBJ2-7; DNA: TGTGCCATCAGTCTCTCTCCGGGGCACTCCTACGAGCAGTACTTC; CDR3: CAISLSPGHSYEQYF
V: TRBV11-1; D: NA; size: NA; J: TRBJ2-3; DNA: TGTGCCAGCAGCTTAGTAAGTGGGGCAGACAAAAGGACAGATGCGCAGTATTTT; CDR3: CASSLVSGADKRTDAQYF
V: TRBV5-6; D: NA; size: few; J: TRBJ2-7; DNA: TGTGCCAGCAGCGGCGCTCCCGACTACGGGCCCTACGAGCAGTACTTC; CDR3: CASSGAPDYGPYEQYF
V: TRBV12-3/TRBV12-4; D: TRBD2; size: NA; J: TRBJ2-5; DNA: TGTGCCAGCAGTTCAGACCACCTTACTAGCGGGAGGGCCTTTGAAGAGACCCAGTACTTC; CDR3: CASSSDHLTSGRAFEETQYF
V: TRBV7-3; D: TRBD2; size: many; J: TRBJ2-7; DNA: TGTGCCAGCAGCTTAAGAGCGGGAGCCTCTTACGAGCAGTACTTC; CDR3: CASSLRAGASYEQYF
V: TRBV3-1; D: NA; size: few; J: TRBJ2-1; DNA: TGTGCCAGCAGCCCCCAGGGGGGCCGCTCCTACAATGAGCAGTTCTTC; CDR3: CASSPQGGRSYNEQFF
V: TRBV7-8; D: NA; size: NA; J: TRBJ2-7; DNA: TGTGCCAGCAGCTTAATGGTGGGAGAGGGGTACGAGCAGTACTTC; CDR3: CASSLMVGEGYEQYF
V: TRBV20-1; D: TRBD2; size: many; J: TRBJ2-1; DNA: TGCAGTGCTACGAGGCTAGCGGGAGATTGGTCCTACAATGAGCAGTTCTTC; CDR3: CSATRLAGDWSYNEQFF
V: TRBV10-3; D: NA; size: many; J: TRBJ2-3; DNA: TGTGCCATAACCTCAATGGGGGGGACAACTAGCACAGATACGCAGTATTTT; CDR3: CAITSMGGTTSTDTQYF
V: TRBV9; D: NA; size: many; J: TRBJ2-1; DNA: TGTGCCAGCAGCGTAGCGGGACTCGTGAACAATGAGCAGTTCTTC; CDR3: CASSVAGLVNNEQFF
V: TRBV12-3/TRBV12-4; D: NA; size: NA; J: TRBJ2-5; DNA: TGTGCCAGCATCCCGACGGGACAAGAGACCCAGTACTTC; CDR3: CASIPTGQETQYF
V: TRBV11-2; D: TRBD2; size: few; J: TRBJ2-1; DNA: TGTGCCAGCAGCTCGAGGGCGGGAGGGCCGGTTTCGGATGAGCAGTTCTTC; CDR3: CASSSRAGGPVSDEQFF
V: TRBV5-6; D: NA; size: NA; J: TRBJ2-5; DNA: TGTGCCAGCAGCTTGGATGAATTGGAGACCCAGTACTTC; CDR3: CASSLDELETQYF
V: TRBV9; D: NA; size: NA; J: TRBJ2-5; DNA: TGTGCCAGCAGCGTTACCGGGGCCGCCCGTTACCAAGAGACCCAGTACTTC; CDR3: CASSVTGAARYQETQYF
V: TRBV4-3; D: NA; size: NA; J: TRBJ2-2; DNA: TGCGCCAGCAGCCAAGATATCGGAAACACCGGGGAGCTGTTTTTT; CDR3: CASSQDIGNTGELFF
V: TRBV15; D: NA; size: many; J: TRBJ1-3; DNA: TGTGCCACCAGCAGAGAATTACAGACCTCTGGAAACACCATATATTTT; CDR3: CATSRELQTSGNTIYF
V: TRBV5-1; D: TRBD2; size: many; J: TRBJ2-3; DNA: TGCGCCAGCAGTGCCGGGACTAGCGGGAGAGGGGCAGATACGCAGTATTTT; CDR3: CASSAGTSGRGADTQYF
V: TRBV11-2; D: TRBD2; size: many; J: TRBJ2-3; DNA: TGTGCCAGCAGCTTGGATCCCCTCTGGACTAGCGGGAGTACAGGGGGCACAGATACGCAGTATTTT; CDR3: CASSLDPLWTSGSTGGTDTQYF
V: TRBV7-2; D: TRBD2; size: NA; J: TRBJ2-1; DNA: TGTGCCAGCAGCTTAGCAGCCCCCGGGACTAGTTTCCACAATGAGCAGTTCTTC; CDR3: CASSLAAPGTSFHNEQFF
V: TRBV24-1; D: NA; size: many; J: TRBJ2-1; DNA: TGTGCCACCAGCTCTTTTACACCGGAGAGGAATGAGCAGTTCTTC; CDR3: CATSSFTPERNEQFF
V: TRBV4-1; D: TRBD2; size: few; J: TRBJ2-1; DNA: TGCGCCAGCAGCCCTCTAGCGGCCCCCAACAATGAGCAGTTCTTC; CDR3: CASSPLAAPNNEQFF